This T cell receptor (beta chain) is drawn from a study of blood T cell repertoires in COVID-19. This CDR3 spans 17 amino acids. The V segment lost 1 base and the J segment 0 bases; nucleotides outside the gene matches: 6. The germline V gene has CDR1 SEHNR and CDR2 FQNEAQ (reference sequence). Clinical history reported by participants formed the basis on which cohorts were assigned. This table comes from immunoSEQ multiplex PCR, and its TCRdb copy is limited to in-frame clones, with some not included. This sample carries fewer than 250,000 clones, 83% of them seen once, and the ten largest clones take 3.6%.

The sequence was collected from a woman in her thirties or forties who had been exposed to COVID-19. The sample comprised PBMCs or T cells enriched from blood (not recorded which). The V call is TRBV7-9, the J call TRBJ1-3; the match to TRBD1 covers 7 bases. The CDR3 bases are TGTGCCAGCAGCTTAGAGGGACAGCAGTACTCTGGAAACACCATATATTTT. Its protein product is CASSLEGQQYSGNTIYF. Drawing the rest from reference TRBV7-9 and TRBJ1-3, the complete variable domain is DTGVSQNPRHKITKRGQNVTFRCDPISEHNRLYWYRQTLGQGPEFLTYFQNEAQLEKSRLLSDRFSAERPKGSFSTLEIQRTEQGDSAMYLCASSLEGQQYSGNTIYFGEGSWLTVV.